The rows below give T cell receptor beta chains drawn from one sample of a study of blood T cells in healthy people across ages. MiXCR was run by TCRdb on the 5' RACE reads, yielding one entry per CDR3 protein. The repertoire holds hundreds of thousands of distinct CDR3 sequences, with less than 35% as singletons. The specimen was blood. These receptors were taken from a woman of 80 years or more in good health. CDR3s include the opening cysteine and the closing phenylalanine or tryptophan. The order of the fields is V gene, clone size, J gene, D gene, CDR3 protein, CDR3 DNA. The D gene is left open where the match is weak. Clone size is not always given. Where it is, it says once, few, many or a class for expanded clones.

TRBV5-1	many	TRBJ2-7	NA	CASSPGRLTSYEQYF	TGCGCCAGTTCCCCGGGCAGACTCACCTCCTACGAGCAGTACTTC
TRBV28	many	TRBJ2-7	NA	CASRLSRTSYEQYF	TGTGCCAGCAGACTAAGTAGGACCTCCTACGAGCAGTACTTC
TRBV20-1	many	TRBJ1-4	NA	CSAPVGGARSYEKLFF	TGCAGTGCCCCGGTAGGGGGGGCGAGATCCTATGAAAAACTGTTTTTT
TRBV10-2	NA	TRBJ1-6	NA	CASSQGDSYNSPPHF	TGCGCCAGCAGCCAGGGTGACTCCTATAATTCACCCCCCCACTTT
TRBV18	many	TRBJ1-5	NA	CASSLTVSNQPQHF	TGTGCCAGCTCACTGACAGTTAGCAATCAGCCCCAGCATTTT
TRBV28	NA	TRBJ2-6	TRBD1	CASRGTGGRVGANALTF	TGTGCCAGCAGGGGGACAGGGGGCCGCGTTGGGGCCAACGCCCTGACTTTC
TRBV4-2	many	TRBJ2-7	NA	CASSQGGTTGEQYF	TGTGCCAGCAGCCAAGGCGGGACGACGGGAGAGCAGTACTTC
TRBV6-1	NA	TRBJ2-2	NA	CASSVHRGGAGELFF	TGTGCCAGCAGTGTCCACAGGGGAGGGGCCGGGGAGCTGTTTTTT
TRBV18	many	TRBJ2-7	NA	CASSPRAGDSYEQYF	TGTGCCAGCTCACCAAGGGCAGGGGACTCCTACGAGCAGTACTTC
TRBV5-5	NA	TRBJ1-3	TRBD1	CASSFTGAGNTIYF	TGTGCCAGCAGCTTTACAGGGGCTGGAAACACCATATATTTT
TRBV12-3/TRBV12-4	many	TRBJ2-7	NA	CASSWRRGGYEQYF	TGTGCCAGCAGCTGGAGGAGGGGAGGCTACGAGCAGTACTTC
TRBV11-1	NA	TRBJ2-5	TRBD2	CASSFSGGTRSTEQYF	TGTGCCAGCAGCTTCAGTGGCGGGACTAGATCTACTGAGCAGTACTTC
TRBV7-2	NA	TRBJ2-7	NA	CASSLSAVTYEQYF	TGTGCCAGCAGCTTATCAGCGGTAACCTACGAGCAGTACTTC
TRBV14	many	TRBJ2-7	NA	CASSLGGQPSYEQYF	TGTGCCAGCAGCCTCGGGGGCCAACCCTCCTACGAGCAGTACTTC
TRBV7-2	few	TRBJ2-5	NA	CASSLDRVDEQYF	TGTGCCAGCAGCTTAGACAGGGTGGATGAGCAGTACTTC
TRBV28	NA	TRBJ1-4	NA	CASSNSRRTNEKLFF	TGTGCCAGCAGTAACTCACGGAGAACTAATGAAAAACTGTTTTTT
TRBV4-1	few	TRBJ1-4	NA	CASSQDRGTMGEKLFF	TGCGCCAGCAGCCAAGATCGAGGAACTATGGGGGAAAAACTGTTTTTT
TRBV20-1	NA	TRBJ2-5	TRBD2	CSAGVVTGGGFRGTQYF	TGCAGTGCTGGAGTGGTCACGGGCGGGGGATTCCGAGGGACCCAGTACTTC
TRBV10-3	NA	TRBJ2-1	NA	CATGGESEQFF	TGTGCCACCGGTGGGGAATCCGAGCAGTTCTTC
TRBV6-5	many	TRBJ2-1	TRBD2	CASQEAGGPRNEQFF	TGTGCCAGCCAGGAGGCGGGGGGGCCGAGAAATGAGCAGTTCTTC
TRBV6-1	many	TRBJ1-2	TRBD1	CASSEPGQVLFNYGYTF	TGTGCCAGCAGTGAACCGGGACAGGTCCTCTTTAACTATGGCTACACCTTC
TRBV20-1	many	TRBJ2-5	NA	CSVRFGAGRAQYF	NA
TRBV29-1	NA	TRBJ2-3	TRBD1	CSAQDRVAPSRRTQYF	TGCAGCGCCCAGGACAGGGTTGCACCTAGTCGGCGGACGCAGTATTTT
TRBV9	many	TRBJ2-1	NA	CASSVDSGEQFF	TGTGCCAGCAGCGTAGACTCGGGTGAGCAGTTCTTC
TRBV29-1	many	TRBJ2-3	NA	CSVAGLRPDTQYF	TGCAGCGTTGCGGGGCTCCGCCCAGATACGCAGTATTTT
TRBV6-5	many	TRBJ2-6	TRBD1	CASSRQGTGANVLTF	TGTGCCAGCAGCCGACAGGGGACTGGGGCCAACGTCCTGACTTTC
TRBV5-1	NA	TRBJ2-7	TRBD1	CASSLDVRAPGQRNYEQYF	TGCGCCAGCAGCTTGGATGTTAGGGCGCCGGGACAGAGGAACTACGAGCAGTACTTC
TRBV14	many	TRBJ2-6	NA	CASSQDYGGLANVLTF	TGTGCCAGCAGCCAAGATTACGGAGGGCTGGCCAACGTCCTGACTTTC
TRBV5-1	few	TRBJ1-4	NA	CASSLGGDEKLFF	TGCGCCAGCAGCCTGGGAGGGGATGAAAAACTGTTTTTT
TRBV6-1	NA	TRBJ2-3	NA	CASSVGGRGDTQYF	TGTGCCAGCAGCGTTGGGGGGCGAGGAGATACGCAGTATTTT
TRBV7-9	NA	TRBJ1-1	TRBD1	CASSLEGDRLLAFF	TGTGCCAGCAGCTTAGAGGGGGACAGGTTACTCGCTTTCTTT
TRBV4-1	many	TRBJ2-1	NA	CASSNTGRSSYNEQFF	TGCGCCAGCAGCAATACGGGTCGCAGCTCCTACAATGAGCAGTTCTTC
TRBV7-2	NA	TRBJ1-2	NA	CAGLSTGTSRSRYTF	TGTGCCGGCCTAAGTACCGGGACATCAAGGAGCCGCTACACCTTC
TRBV20-1	NA	TRBJ1-5	NA	CSAAPLGNNQPQHF	TGCAGTGCTGCCCCCCTGGGAAATAATCAGCCCCAGCATTTT
TRBV5-1	few	TRBJ1-2	NA	CASSSSSLSNYGYTF	TGCGCCAGCAGCTCATCCAGCTTGAGTAACTATGGCTACACCTTC